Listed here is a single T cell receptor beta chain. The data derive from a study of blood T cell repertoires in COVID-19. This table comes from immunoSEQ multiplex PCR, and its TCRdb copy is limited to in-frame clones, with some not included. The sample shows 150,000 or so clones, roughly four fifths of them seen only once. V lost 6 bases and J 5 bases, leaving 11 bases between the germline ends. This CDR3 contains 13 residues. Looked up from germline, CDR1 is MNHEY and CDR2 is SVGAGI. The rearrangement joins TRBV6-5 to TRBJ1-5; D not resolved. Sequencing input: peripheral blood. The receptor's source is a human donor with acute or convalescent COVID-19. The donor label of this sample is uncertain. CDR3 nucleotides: TGTGCCAGCAGGTGGACTAAATATCAGCCCCAGCATTTT. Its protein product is CASRWTKYQPQHF.